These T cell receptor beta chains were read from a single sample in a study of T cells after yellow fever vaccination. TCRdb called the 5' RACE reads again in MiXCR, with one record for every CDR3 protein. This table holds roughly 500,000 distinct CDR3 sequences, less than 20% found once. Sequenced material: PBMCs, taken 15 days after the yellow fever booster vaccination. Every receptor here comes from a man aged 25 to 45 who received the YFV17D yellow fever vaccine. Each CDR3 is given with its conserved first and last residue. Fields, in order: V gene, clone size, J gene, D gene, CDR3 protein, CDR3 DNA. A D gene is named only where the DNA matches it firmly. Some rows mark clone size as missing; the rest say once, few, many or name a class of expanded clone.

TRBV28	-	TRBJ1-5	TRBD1	CASTSGQRGIKPQHF	TGTGCCAGCACTTCGGGACAGAGGGGAATTAAGCCCCAGCATTTT
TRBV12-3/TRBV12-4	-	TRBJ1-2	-	CASTLGSSNYGYTF	TGTGCCAGCACTTTAGGGTCCTCTAACTATGGCTACACCTTC
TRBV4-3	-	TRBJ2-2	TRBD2	CASSQASRLANGELFF	TGCGCCAGCAGCCAAGCCTCGAGACTAGCGAACGGGGAGCTGTTTTTT
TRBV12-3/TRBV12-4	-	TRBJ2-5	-	CASRPGLRLYPSQETQYF	TGTGCCAGCAGGCCCGGACTACGACTTTATCCCAGCCAAGAGACCCAGTACTTC
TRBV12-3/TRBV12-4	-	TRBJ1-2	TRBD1	CASSPGGQERYGYTF	TGTGCCAGCAGCCCGGGCGGACAGGAACGCTATGGCTACACCTTC
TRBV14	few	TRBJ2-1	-	CASSQLDTAYNEQFF	TGTGCCAGCAGCCAACTTGACACCGCCTACAATGAGCAGTTCTTC
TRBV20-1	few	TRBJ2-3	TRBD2	CSAPRVAGVADTQYF	TGCAGTGCTCCGCGTGTAGCGGGAGTTGCAGATACGCAGTATTTT
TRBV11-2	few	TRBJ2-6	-	CASSWAGMNDSGANVLTF	TGTGCCAGCAGCTGGGCAGGGATGAACGACTCTGGGGCCAACGTCCTGACTTTC
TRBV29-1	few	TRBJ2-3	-	CSVLQFTSTDTQYF	TGCAGCGTTTTACAGTTTACTAGCACAGATACGCAGTATTTT
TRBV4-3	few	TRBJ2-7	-	CASSQGLDGANLLSYEQYF	TGCGCCAGCAGCCAAGGACTTGACGGGGCAAACCTTCTCTCCTACGAGCAGTACTTC
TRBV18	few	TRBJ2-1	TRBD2	CASSPYLADYNEQFF	TGTGCCAGCTCACCTTATCTAGCGGACTACAATGAGCAGTTCTTC
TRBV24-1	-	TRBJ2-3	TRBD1	CATSGGGIDTQYF	TGTGCCACCAGTGGAGGGGGCATAGATACGCAGTATTTT
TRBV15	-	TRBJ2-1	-	CATGRGPGWNEQFF	TGTGCCACCGGACGGGGGCCGGGTTGGAATGAGCAGTTCTTC
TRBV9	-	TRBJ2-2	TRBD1	CASTINSRDRELFF	TGTGCCAGCACCATCAATAGCCGGGACAGAGAGCTGTTTTTT
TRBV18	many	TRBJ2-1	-	CASSPRAAIGSSNEQFF	TGTGCCAGCTCACCACGGGCAGCGATAGGGTCCTCCAATGAGCAGTTCTTC
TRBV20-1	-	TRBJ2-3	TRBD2	CSLAGGDTQYF	TGCAGTCTTGCGGGAGGGGATACGCAGTATTTT
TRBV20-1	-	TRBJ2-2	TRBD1	CSAVIGTGGIGELFF	TGCAGTGCTGTAATCGGGACAGGGGGCATCGGGGAGCTGTTTTTT
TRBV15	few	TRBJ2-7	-	CATRIPSQTLEQYF	TGTGCCACCAGGATACCCAGCCAGACTCTCGAGCAGTACTTC
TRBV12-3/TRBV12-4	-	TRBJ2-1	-	CASSLLSTPPHEQFF	TGTGCCAGCAGTTTGTTGTCAACCCCGCCTCATGAGCAGTTCTTC
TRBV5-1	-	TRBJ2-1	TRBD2	CASSPSGEYNEQFF	TGCGCCAGCAGCCCTAGCGGGGAATACAATGAGCAGTTCTTC
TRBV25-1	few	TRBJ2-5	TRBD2	CASTGTSGPQETQYF	TGTGCCAGCACCGGGACTAGCGGACCCCAAGAGACCCAGTACTTC
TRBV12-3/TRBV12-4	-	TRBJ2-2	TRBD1	CASSFGPGGSGELFF	TGTGCCAGCAGCTTTGGTCCAGGGGGCTCCGGGGAGCTGTTTTTT
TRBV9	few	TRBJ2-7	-	CASSVDGGRTVKQYF	TGTGCCAGCAGCGTAGATGGGGGAAGAACCGTGAAGCAGTACTTC
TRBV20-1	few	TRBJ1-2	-	CSARRGSGYTF	TGCAGTGCTAGAAGAGGGTCTGGCTACACCTTC
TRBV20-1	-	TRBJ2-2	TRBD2	CSAREGGAGELFF	TGCAGTGCTAGAGAGGGAGGGGCCGGGGAGCTGTTTTTT
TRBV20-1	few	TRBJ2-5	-	CSARGDFWETQYF	TGCAGTGCTAGGGGGGATTTCTGGGAGACCCAGTACTTC
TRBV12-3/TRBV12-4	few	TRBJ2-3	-	CASSGTNKGADTQYF	TGTGCCAGCAGTGGGACTAACAAGGGGGCAGATACGCAGTATTTT
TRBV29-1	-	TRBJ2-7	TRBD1	CSGMTGGYEQYF	TGCAGCGGGATGACAGGGGGCTACGAGCAGTACTTC
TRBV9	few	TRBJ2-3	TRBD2	CASSDPSGRVQHTQYF	TGTGCCAGCAGCGACCCTAGCGGGAGGGTACAGCATACGCAGTATTTT
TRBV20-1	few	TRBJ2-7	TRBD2	CSARRASGAYEQYF	TGCAGTGCTAGAAGGGCTAGCGGGGCCTACGAGCAGTACTTC